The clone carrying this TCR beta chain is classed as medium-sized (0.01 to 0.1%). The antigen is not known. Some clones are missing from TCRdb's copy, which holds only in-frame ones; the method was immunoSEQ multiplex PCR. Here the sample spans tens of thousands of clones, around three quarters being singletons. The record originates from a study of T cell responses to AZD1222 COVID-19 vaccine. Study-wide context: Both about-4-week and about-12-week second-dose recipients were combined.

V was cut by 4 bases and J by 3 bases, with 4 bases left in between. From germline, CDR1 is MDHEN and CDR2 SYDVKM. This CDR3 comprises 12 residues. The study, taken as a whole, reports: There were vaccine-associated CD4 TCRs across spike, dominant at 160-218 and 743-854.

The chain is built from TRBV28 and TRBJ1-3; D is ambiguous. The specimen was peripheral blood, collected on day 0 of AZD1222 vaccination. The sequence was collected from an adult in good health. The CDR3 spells CASSSIGNTIYF. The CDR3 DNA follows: TGTGCCAGCAGTTCAATTGGAAACACCATATATTTT.